One sample yielded the 20 T cell receptor beta chains listed below, sequenced in a study of beta chain features in type 1 diabetes. Expressed TCRB transcripts got sequenced, as all isolated RNA was reverse transcribed. The table came from immunoSEQ multiplex PCR; TCRdb's copy has only in-frame clones and leaves some out. The sample lists 500,000 to 700,000 clones; roughly 15% were seen once. The specimen sequenced was naive CD4+ T cells from blood. Every receptor here comes from a man between 18 and 35 years old in good health.

J is TRBJ2-3 and V is TRBV28, with a weak D call TRBD2 (5 bases). V was clipped by 6 bases and J by 0 bases, with 16 bases between them. Germline CDR1 and CDR2: MDHEN and SYDVKM. This CDR3 contains 16 residues. The CDR3 DNA sequence: TGTGCCAGCAGCCAAGGGCTAGCAATTAGCACAGATACGCAGTATTTT. It yields the protein CASSQGLAISTDTQYF.

The gene calls are TRBV6-1 and TRBJ2-7; D is ambiguous. The V and J ends lost 7 bases and 3 bases respectively, with 10 bases between them. Germline V gene lookup returns CDR1 MNHNS and CDR2 SASEGT. The CDR3 has 12 amino acids. The CDR3 DNA follows: TGTGCCAGCACCGGCAGGAACTACGAGCAGTACTTC. It translates to CASTGRNYEQYF.

This clone occurred a few times. V and J are TRBV4-3 and TRBJ1-2, with 7 bases fitting TRBD1. Germline V gene sequence: CDR1 LGHNA, CDR2 YSLEER. This CDR3 region has 17 residues. With V trimmed by 0 bases and J by 0 bases, 7 bases remained unmatched. The CDR3 sequence: CASSQEPRGRSNYGYTF. The CDR3 DNA is TGCGCCAGCAGCCAAGAGCCTAGGGGGCGGTCTAACTATGGCTACACCTTC.

The genes are TRBV7-2 and TRBJ2-1; D may correspond to TRBD1 or TRBD2 (5 bases each). Trimming took 1 base from V and 7 from J, leaving 14 bases between them. The length of the CDR3 is 15 residues. Germline-derived CDR1 and CDR2 are SGHTA and FQGNSA. This CDR3 is CASSLGGTSFNEQFF. CDR3 in DNA: TGTGCCAGCAGCTTAGGGGGCACTAGTTTTAATGAGCAGTTCTTC.

The gene calls are TRBV5-1 and TRBJ2-2; D might be TRBD1 (6 bases). The ends were cut back, 0 bases at V and 2 bases at J, with 11 bases in the middle. Germline V CDR1 and CDR2: SGHRS, YFSETQ. The CDR3 runs 16 residues. The CDR3 reads CASSLEGGLNTGELFF. The CDR3 coding sequence is TGCGCCAGCAGCTTGGAAGGGGGTTTAAACACCGGGGAGCTGTTTTTT.

This clone was counted a few times. The chain couples TRBV7-8 to TRBJ2-7; 8 nucleotides agree with TRBD1. Looked up from germline, CDR1 is SGHVS and CDR2 is FQNEAQ. The J segment lost 2 bases and the V segment lost 5 bases, leaving 5 bases of the junction unmatched. The CDR3 totals 14 residues. Here the CDR3 reads CASSARDRPYEQYF. The CDR3, as DNA: TGTGCCAGCAGCGCCCGGGACAGGCCCTACGAGCAGTACTTC.

This clone has just a few counts. V usage is TRBV6-6 and J usage is TRBJ2-3; 9 positions match TRBD2. This CDR3 is 14 amino acids long. CDR1 is MNHNY, CDR2 SVGAGI, per germline (reference sequence). V lost 2 bases and J lost 4; bases outside the gene matches: 1. CDR3 region: CASSYGGGADTQYF. Written as DNA, the CDR3 is TGTGCCAGCAGTTACGGCGGGGGGGCAGATACGCAGTATTTT.

This clone was observed a handful of times. V gene TRBV9 combines with J gene TRBJ1-1, with D possibly being TRBD1 (5 bases). This CDR3 has 13 amino acids. V shed 4 bases and J shed 10 bases, with 17 bases lying between them. Germline CDR1 and CDR2: SGDLS and YYNGEE. CDR3 coding DNA: TGTGCCAGCAGCATACGGGCCGGACAAACAGCTTTCTTT. This encodes CASSIRAGQTAFF. The full variable domain, rest sourced from reference TRBV9 and TRBJ1-1, is DSGVTQTPKHLITATGQRVTLRCSPRSGDLSVYWYQQSLDQGLQFLIQYYNGEERAKGNILERFSAQQFPDLHSELNLSSLELGDSALYFCASSIRAGQTAFFGQGTRLTVV.

V is TRBV7-9 and J is TRBJ1-2, with 10 bases lining up with TRBD1. The CDR3 spans 16 residues. Germline V gene data show CDR1 as SEHNR and CDR2 as FQNEAQ (reference sequence). J was trimmed by 4 bases and V by 3 bases; bases with no gene match: 8. In DNA form, the CDR3 reads TGTGCCAGCAGCTTGCCCCCGGGACAGGGGCTCTATGGCTACACCTTC. Protein: CASSLPPGQGLYGYTF.

V usage is TRBV4-3 and J usage is TRBJ2-3; D is unclear. Per the germline V gene, CDR1 is LGHNA and CDR2 is YSLEER. The CDR3 spans 13 residues. The ends were cut back, 1 base at V and 2 bases at J, with 4 bases in the middle. CDR3 sequence: CASSQADTDTQYF. CDR3 DNA sequence: TGCGCCAGCAGCCAAGCAGACACAGATACGCAGTATTTT.

There are a few counts of this clone. This chain connects TRBV28 to TRBJ2-7; the match to TRBD2 covers 8 bases. Germline CDR1 is MDHEN and CDR2 is SYDVKM. This CDR3 region has 14 residues. The V gene end was trimmed by 10 bases and the J gene end by 4 bases; junction bases not matched to a gene: 12. The CDR3, as DNA: TGTGCCACCGACAAGCGGGAGAAGATTTACGAGCAGTACTTC. Translation: CATDKREKIYEQYF. The full variable domain, in which reference TRBV28 and TRBJ2-7 provide the parts outside the CDR3, is DVKVTQSSRYLVKRTGEKVFLECVQDMDHENMFWYRQDPGLGLRLIYFSYDVKMKEKGDIPEGYSVSREKKERFSLILESASTNQTSMYLCATDKREKIYEQYFGPGTRLTVT.

V is TRBV5-4 and J is TRBJ2-7, with 9 bases matching TRBD1. The CDR3 is made up of 17 amino acids. J gave up 2 bases and V 0 bases, and 9 bases lay outside the gene matches. CDR1 is SGHNT and CDR2 is YYREEE in the germline V gene (reference sequence). CDR3 residues: CASSLEAGTGQTYEQYF. The CDR3 nucleotides are TGTGCCAGCAGCTTGGAGGCAGGGACAGGGCAGACCTACGAGCAGTACTTC. Variable domain in full (rest from reference TRBV5-4 and TRBJ2-7): ETGVTQSPTHLIKTRGQQVTLRCSSQSGHNTVSWYQQALGQGPQFIFQYYREEENGRGNFPPRFSGLQFPNYSSELNVNALELDDSALYLCASSLEAGTGQTYEQYFGPGTRLTVT.

V and J are TRBV7-9 and TRBJ1-6, with D unresolved. CDR1 is SEHNR and CDR2 is FQNEAQ in the germline V gene (reference sequence). The V end lost 0 bases, the J end lost 2 bases, and 11 bases lay between the germline ends. CDR3 size: 17 residues. The CDR3 bases are TGTGCCAGCAGCTTAGCCATTCCCAGAGCCTATAATTCACCCCTCCACTTT. Translated: CASSLAIPRAYNSPLHF.

This clone was seen only a few times. The chain joins TRBV30 to TRBJ2-4; perhaps TRBD1 as D (6 bases). The germline V gene encodes CDR1 GTSNPN and CDR2 SVGIG (reference sequence). The CDR3 spans 15 residues. Trimming pared 3 bases from V and 3 bases from J, leaving 15 bases between. This CDR3 reads CAWRDSPFSKNIQYF. The CDR3 nucleotides are TGTGCCTGGAGGGACAGCCCCTTCAGCAAAAACATTCAGTACTTC.

This clone has a handful of counts. The chain links TRBV4-3 to TRBJ2-1, with TRBD2 identical over 11 bases. Germline V CDR1 and CDR2: LGHNA, YSLEER. V dropped 2 bases and J dropped 6; count of bases not matched to a gene: 0. The CDR3 sequence is 14 residues long. The CDR3, as DNA: TGCGCCAGCAGCCAACTAGCGGGGGGCAATGAGCAGTTCTTC. It encodes CASSQLAGGNEQFF.

This clone was seen more than once but under ten times. This same CDR3 is encoded by further DNA sequences in the sample. V is TRBV29-1 and J is TRBJ1-1; D unclear. Germline V CDR1 and CDR2: SQVTM, ANQGSEA. The CDR3 has 13 amino acids. Trimming removed 2 bases from V and 2 bases from J, with 9 bases in between. In DNA form, the CDR3 reads TGCAGCGTTGAAAGACGGTTAAACACTGAAGCTTTCTTT. Translating gives CSVERRLNTEAFF. The variable domain in full, completed from reference TRBV29-1 and TRBJ1-1, reads SAVISQKPSRDICQRGTSLTIQCQVDSQVTMMFWYRQQPGQSLTLIATANQGSEATYESGFVIDKFPISRPNLTFSTLTVSNMSPEDSSIYLCSVERRLNTEAFFGQGTRLTVV.

This clone was seen only a few times. This chain connects TRBV27 to TRBJ1-4; D gene unclear. The CDR3 is made up of 15 amino acids. V lost 0 bases and J lost 7, with 12 bases in between. Germline loops: CDR1 MNHEY, CDR2 SMNVEV (reference sequence). The CDR3 DNA is TGTGCCAGCAGTTTATCGCAGATTCGAGGTGAAAAACTGTTTTTT. As protein: CASSLSQIRGEKLFF. The variable domain in full, completed from reference TRBV27 and TRBJ1-4, reads EAQVTQNPRYLITVTGKKLTVTCSQNMNHEYMSWYRQDPGLGLRQIYYSMNVEVTDKGDVPEGYKVSRKEKRNFPLILESPSPNQTSLYFCASSLSQIRGEKLFFGSGTQLSVL.

The CDR3 region is CASSSGAQGTDTQYF. Written as DNA, the CDR3 is TGTGCCAGCAGTTCCGGGGCGCAGGGCACAGATACGCAGTATTTT. This chain uses TRBV6-5 with TRBJ2-3; D possibly uses TRBD1 or TRBD2 (5 bases each). Trimming stripped 4 bases from V and 1 base from J, with 12 bases between. Germline V gene sequence: CDR1 MNHEY, CDR2 SVGAGI. CDR3 length: 15 amino acids.

Only a few counts were recorded for this clone. The chain uses TRBV4-3 and TRBJ1-1; the D is unclear. CDR1 LGHNA and CDR2 YSLEER come from the germline V gene. This CDR3 spans 15 amino acids. The V end lost 1 base, the J end lost 2 bases, and 11 bases lay between the germline ends. The CDR3 DNA reads as TGCGCCAGCAGCCAAGTAGCCGGCAGCAACACTGAAGCTTTCTTT. It specifies CASSQVAGSNTEAFF.

Only a few counts were recorded for this clone. The chain uses TRBV29-1 and TRBJ1-1, with 8 positions matching TRBD1. The germline gives CDR1 SQVTM, CDR2 ANQGSEA. The CDR3 sequence is 14 residues long. V was clipped by 4 bases and J by 1 base; unmatched bases: 5. The CDR3 protein is CSVVTGGKNTEAFF. CDR3 bases: TGCAGCGTTGTTACAGGGGGAAAGAACACTGAAGCTTTCTTT.